These 15 T cell receptor beta chains were all obtained from the same sample, sequenced in a study of blood T cell repertoires in COVID-19. Clones were read by immunoSEQ multiplex PCR, and TCRdb kept only the in-frame ones, dropping some. The sample has 85,000 to 95,000 clones, around 87% seen once. Specimen: peripheral blood. The origin of the receptors is a human donor with acute or convalescent COVID-19. The donor label of this sample is uncertain.

The chain couples TRBV30 to TRBJ1-5, with D unclear. The CDR3 loop spans 13 amino acids. The germline V gene encodes CDR1 GTSNPN and CDR2 SVGIG (reference sequence). With 0 bases removed from V and 3 bases from J, the gap between germline ends came to 6 bases. CDR3 residues: CAWSVALNQPQHF. CDR3 nucleotide sequence: TGTGCCTGGAGTGTAGCCCTCAATCAGCCCCAGCATTTT.

The rearrangement uses TRBV30 and TRBJ1-6; D is ambiguous. CDR1 is GTSNPN and CDR2 is SVGIG in the germline V gene (reference sequence). The V gene lost 5 bases and the J gene lost 7 bases, with 15 bases spanning the gap. The CDR3 contains 14 residues. CDR3 bases: TGTGCCTGGGGTTATCGGGGAGTCAATTCACCCCTCCACTTT. Translated: CAWGYRGVNSPLHF.

J is TRBJ2-5 and V is TRBV7-2; D not certain. Trimming removed 1 base at V and 3 bases at J, with 6 bases between. Germline V CDR1 and CDR2: SGHTA, FQGNSA. This CDR3 contains 13 residues. The CDR3 coding sequence is TGTGCCAGCAGCTTAGGGAGAAAAGAGACCCAGTACTTC. Translating gives CASSLGRKETQYF.

The rearrangement links TRBV7-9 to TRBJ1-5; D gene unclear. This CDR3 contains 13 residues. Germline CDR1 is SEHNR and CDR2 is FQNEAQ (reference sequence). The ends were cut back, 5 bases at V and 4 bases at J, with 9 bases in the middle. CDR3 in DNA: TGTGCCAGCAGCCCCGACGGGAATCAGCCCCAGCATTTT. This translates into CASSPDGNQPQHF.

CDR3 residues: CASSIAGGNLAYGYTF. DNA of the CDR3: TGTGCCAGTAGTATAGCGGGAGGCAACCTTGCCTATGGCTACACCTTC. This chain uses TRBV19 with TRBJ1-2; no definite D call. The CDR3 runs to 16 residues. Germline V CDR1 and CDR2: LNHDA, SQIVND (reference sequence). With 1 base removed from V and 4 bases from J, the gap between germline ends came to 16 bases.

The rearrangement uses TRBV24-1 and TRBJ2-1, with TRBD1 matching 7 bases. The CDR3 is made up of 18 amino acids. Losses at the gene ends were 5 bases for V and 4 bases for J; bases not matched to a gene: 16. Per germline, CDR1 KGHDR and CDR2 SFDVKD. The CDR3 nucleotides read TGTGCCACCAGTGGTCCACCTTCGGACAGGCTTCTTTACAATGAGCAGTTCTTC. Amino acids: CATSGPPSDRLLYNEQFF.

Note on this clone: Other DNA sequences in the sample encode the same CDR3. CDR3 bases: TGTGCCAGTAGTATAAAGGGGGGCAATCAGCCCCAGCATTTT. Protein sequence: CASSIKGGNQPQHF. The chain couples TRBV19 to TRBJ1-5; D is possibly TRBD1 (6 bases). This CDR3 comprises 14 residues. The germline CDR1 and CDR2 sequences are LNHDA and SQIVND (reference sequence). The germline V and J ends were trimmed by 2 bases and 2 bases, with 7 bases remaining between them.

This chain uses TRBV30 with TRBJ2-5; D remains ambiguous. The CDR3 has 12 amino acids. V lost 0 bases, J lost 5 bases, and 7 bases lay in between. In germline, CDR1 is GTSNPN, CDR2 SVGIG (reference sequence). In nucleotides, the CDR3 is TGTGCCTGGAGTGTACGGGTGGAGACCCAGTACTTC. Protein sequence: CAWSVRVETQYF.

This chain uses TRBV6-5 with TRBJ2-3, with TRBD2 as a possible D gene (6 bases). Germline lookup yields CDR1 MNHEY and CDR2 SVGAGI. The CDR3 is 15 amino acids. Trimming pared 6 bases from V and 3 bases from J, leaving 16 bases between. The CDR3 nucleotides are TGTGCCAGCAGGCGGGACCCCCAAAGTACAGATACGCAGTATTTT. Protein product: CASRRDPQSTDTQYF.

The V and J genes are TRBV13 and TRBJ2-5; maybe TRBD2 (6 bases). The V and J ends lost 6 bases and 5 bases respectively, with 22 bases between them. CDR3 length: 16 amino acids. Germline loops: CDR1 PRHDT, CDR2 FYEKMQ (reference sequence). In DNA, the CDR3 is TGTGCCAGCAGACAAGCTGTTGGGACTCGGCGCGAGACCCAGTACTTC. This encodes CASRQAVGTRRETQYF.

This clone was picked up one time. The rearrangement uses TRBV30 and TRBJ2-7; perhaps TRBD1 as D (5 bases). The CDR3 runs to 12 residues. Germline V gene lookup returns CDR1 GTSNPN and CDR2 SVGIG (reference sequence). V lost 5 bases, J lost 6 bases, and 14 bases lay in between. In DNA, the CDR3 is TGTGCCTGGTCCCGCCAGGGTTTCGAGCAGTACTTC. It yields the protein CAWSRQGFEQYF. Based on the CDR3 plus reference TRBV30 and TRBJ2-7, the full variable domain is SQTIHQWPATLVQPVGSPLSLECTVEGTSNPNLYWYRQAAGRGLQLLFYSVGIGQISSEVPQNLSASRPQDRQFILSSKKLLLSDSGFYLCAWSRQGFEQYFGPGTRLTVT.

This clone was detected a few times. The chain employs TRBV11-2 and TRBJ2-2; maybe TRBD1 (5 bases). Trimming pared 1 base from V and 7 bases from J, leaving 13 bases between. This CDR3 is built from 15 residues. Germline V gene data show CDR1 as SGHAT and CDR2 as FQNNGV. The CDR3 region has the DNA TGTGCCAGCAGCTTAGCAGGGTCTCTGGGCGGGGAGCTGTTTTTT. Encoded protein: CASSLAGSLGGELFF.

V usage is TRBV5-6 and J usage is TRBJ1-1; D perhaps matches TRBD1 (6 bases). V lost 0 bases and J 7 bases, leaving 16 bases between the germline ends. Germline assignment: CDR1 SGHDT and CDR2 YYEEEE. This CDR3 has 15 residues. The CDR3 DNA follows: TGTGCCAGCAGCTTGGGAATACAGGGAAAGGTTGAAGCTTTCTTT. Translation gives CASSLGIQGKVEAFF.

The genes are TRBV18 and TRBJ1-1, with 10 bases identical to TRBD1. Germline V lookup: CDR1 KGHSH, CDR2 LQKENI. The length of the CDR3 is 16 residues. Trimming took 6 bases from V and 4 from J; bases not matched to a gene: 11. The CDR3 is CASSPDRGLRGTEAFF. For the CDR3, the DNA is TGTGCCAGCTCGCCCGACAGGGGGCTAAGAGGCACTGAAGCTTTCTTT.

The rearrangement joins TRBV27 to TRBJ1-1; D may be TRBD1 (5 bases). The CDR3 totals 15 residues. CDR1 is MNHEY, CDR2 SMNVEV, per germline (reference sequence). The ends were cut back, 4 bases at V and 0 bases at J, with 12 bases in the middle. The CDR3: CASSSLQVMNTEAFF. The DNA for the CDR3 is TGTGCCAGCAGTTCTTTACAGGTCATGAACACTGAAGCTTTCTTT.